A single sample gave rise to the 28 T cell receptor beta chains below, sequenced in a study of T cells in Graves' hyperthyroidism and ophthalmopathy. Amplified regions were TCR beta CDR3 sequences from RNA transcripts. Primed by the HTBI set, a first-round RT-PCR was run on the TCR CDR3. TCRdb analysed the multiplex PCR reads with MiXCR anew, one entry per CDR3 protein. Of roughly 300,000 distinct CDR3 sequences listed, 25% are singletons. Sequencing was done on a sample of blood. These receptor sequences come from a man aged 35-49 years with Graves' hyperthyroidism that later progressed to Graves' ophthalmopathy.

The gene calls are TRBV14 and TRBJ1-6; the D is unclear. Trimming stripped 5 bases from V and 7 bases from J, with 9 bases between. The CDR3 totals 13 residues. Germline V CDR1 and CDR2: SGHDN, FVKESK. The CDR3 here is CASSYDPNSPLHF. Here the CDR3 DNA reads TGTGCCAGCAGCTACGACCCGAATTCACCCCTCCACTTT. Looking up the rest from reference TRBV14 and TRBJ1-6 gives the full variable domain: EAGVTQFPSHSVIEKGQTVTLRCDPISGHDNLYWYRRVMGKEIKFLLHFVKESKQDESGMPNNRFLAERTGGTYSTLKVQPAELEDSGVYFCASSYDPNSPLHFGNGTRLTVT.

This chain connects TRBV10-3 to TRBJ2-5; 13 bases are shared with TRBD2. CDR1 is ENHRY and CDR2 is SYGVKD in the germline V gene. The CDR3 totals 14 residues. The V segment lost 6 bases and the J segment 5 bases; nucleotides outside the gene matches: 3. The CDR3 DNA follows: TGTGCCATCAGAGGGACTAGCGGGACGGAGACCCAGTACTTC. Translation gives CAIRGTSGTETQYF.

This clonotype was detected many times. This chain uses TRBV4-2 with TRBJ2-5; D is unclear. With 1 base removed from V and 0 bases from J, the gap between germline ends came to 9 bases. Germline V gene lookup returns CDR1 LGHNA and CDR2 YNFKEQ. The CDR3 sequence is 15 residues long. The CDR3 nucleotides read TGTGCCAGCAGCCAAGGTGGAAGGGACCAAGAGACCCAGTACTTC. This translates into CASSQGGRDQETQYF.

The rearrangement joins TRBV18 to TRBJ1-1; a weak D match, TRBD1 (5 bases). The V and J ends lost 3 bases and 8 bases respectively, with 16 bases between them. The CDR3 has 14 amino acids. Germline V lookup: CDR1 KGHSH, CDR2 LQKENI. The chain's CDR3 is CASSPTTASFEAFF. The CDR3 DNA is TGTGCCAGCTCACCTACGACAGCGTCATTCGAAGCTTTCTTT.

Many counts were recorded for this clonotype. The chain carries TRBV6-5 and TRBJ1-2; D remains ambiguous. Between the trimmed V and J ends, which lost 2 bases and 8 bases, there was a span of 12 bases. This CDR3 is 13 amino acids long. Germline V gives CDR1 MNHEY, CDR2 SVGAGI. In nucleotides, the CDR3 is TGTGCCAGCAGTTACGGCGCGAGGGTCGGCTACACCTTC. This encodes CASSYGARVGYTF.

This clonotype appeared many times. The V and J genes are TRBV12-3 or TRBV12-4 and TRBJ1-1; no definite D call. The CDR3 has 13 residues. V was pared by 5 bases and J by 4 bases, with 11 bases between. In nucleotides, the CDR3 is TGTGCCAGCAGTCATACGACCCTCACTGAAGCTTTCTTT. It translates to CASSHTTLTEAFF.

CDR3 nucleotides: TGTGCCAGCTCACTCCTTGGGCCTGAAGCTTTCTTT. Its translation: CASSLLGPEAFF. This sequence joins TRBV18 and TRBJ1-1; D remains unclear. V lost 4 bases, J lost 6 bases, and 9 bases lay in between. The CDR3 is 12 residues long. Germline V gene sequence: CDR1 KGHSH, CDR2 LQKENI.

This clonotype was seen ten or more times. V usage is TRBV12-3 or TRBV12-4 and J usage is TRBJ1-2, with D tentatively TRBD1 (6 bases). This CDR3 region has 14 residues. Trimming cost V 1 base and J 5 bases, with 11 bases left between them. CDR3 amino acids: CASSLDRVSYGYTF. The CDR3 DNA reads TGTGCCAGCAGTTTAGACAGGGTGTCGTATGGCTACACCTTC.

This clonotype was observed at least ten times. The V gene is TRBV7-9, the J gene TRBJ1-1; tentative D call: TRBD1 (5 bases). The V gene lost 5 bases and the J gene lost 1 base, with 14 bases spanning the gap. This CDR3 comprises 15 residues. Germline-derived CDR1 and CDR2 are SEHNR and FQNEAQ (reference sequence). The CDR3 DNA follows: TGTGCCAGCAGCATTCTTGTTCAGGGGAACACTGAAGCTTTCTTT. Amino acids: CASSILVQGNTEAFF.

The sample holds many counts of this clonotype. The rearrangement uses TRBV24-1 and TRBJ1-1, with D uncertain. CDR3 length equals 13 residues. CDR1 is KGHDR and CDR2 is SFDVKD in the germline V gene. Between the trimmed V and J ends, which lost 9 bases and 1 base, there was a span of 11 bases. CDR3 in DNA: TGTGCCACCGCGGGCGGGGAGAACACTGAAGCTTTCTTT. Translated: CATAGGENTEAFF.

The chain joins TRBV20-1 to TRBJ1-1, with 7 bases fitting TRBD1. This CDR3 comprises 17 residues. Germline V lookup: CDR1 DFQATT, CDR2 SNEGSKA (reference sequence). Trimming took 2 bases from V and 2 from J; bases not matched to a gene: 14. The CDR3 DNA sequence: TGCAGTGCTAGACCCCTGAGAGACAGGGTGTTTAACACTGAAGCTTTCTTT. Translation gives CSARPLRDRVFNTEAFF.

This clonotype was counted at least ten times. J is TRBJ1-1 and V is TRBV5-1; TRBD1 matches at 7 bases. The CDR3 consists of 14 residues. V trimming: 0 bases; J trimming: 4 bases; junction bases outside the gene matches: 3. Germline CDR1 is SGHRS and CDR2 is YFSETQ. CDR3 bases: TGCGCCAGCAGCTTGGAGTCAGGGGGCACTGAAGCTTTCTTT. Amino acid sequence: CASSLESGGTEAFF.

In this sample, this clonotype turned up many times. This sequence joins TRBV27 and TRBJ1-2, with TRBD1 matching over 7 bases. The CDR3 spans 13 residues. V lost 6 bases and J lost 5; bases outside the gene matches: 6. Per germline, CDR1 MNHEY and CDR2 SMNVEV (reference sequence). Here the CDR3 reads CASSRQGGYGYTF. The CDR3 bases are TGTGCCAGCAGCCGACAGGGTGGGTATGGCTACACCTTC.

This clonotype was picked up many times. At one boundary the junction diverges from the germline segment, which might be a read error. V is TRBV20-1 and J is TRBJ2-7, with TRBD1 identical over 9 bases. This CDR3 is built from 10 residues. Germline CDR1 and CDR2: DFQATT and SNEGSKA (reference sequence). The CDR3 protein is CSASGTGKGF. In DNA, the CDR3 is TGCAGTGCCTCCGGGACAGGGAAGGGCTTC.

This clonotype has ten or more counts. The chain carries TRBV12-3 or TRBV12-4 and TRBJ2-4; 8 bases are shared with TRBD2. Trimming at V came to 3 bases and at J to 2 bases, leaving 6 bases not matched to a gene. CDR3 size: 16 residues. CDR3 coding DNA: TGTGCCAGCAGTTTCGGGGGGGCCGGATCCAAAAACATTCAGTACTTC. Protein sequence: CASSFGGAGSKNIQYF.

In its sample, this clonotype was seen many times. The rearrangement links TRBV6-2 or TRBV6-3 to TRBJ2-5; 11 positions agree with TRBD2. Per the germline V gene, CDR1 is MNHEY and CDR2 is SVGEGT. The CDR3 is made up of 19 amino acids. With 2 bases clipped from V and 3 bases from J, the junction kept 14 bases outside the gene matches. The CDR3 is CASSYPEVAGGPRKETQYF. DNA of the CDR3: TGTGCCAGCAGTTACCCCGAGGTAGCGGGAGGGCCGCGAAAAGAGACCCAGTACTTC.

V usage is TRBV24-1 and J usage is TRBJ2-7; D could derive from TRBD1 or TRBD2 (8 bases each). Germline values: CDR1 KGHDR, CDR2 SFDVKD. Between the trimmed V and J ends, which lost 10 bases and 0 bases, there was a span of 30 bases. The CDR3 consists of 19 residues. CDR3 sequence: CATRDRSFTSGYFSYEQYF. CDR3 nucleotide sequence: TGTGCCACGCGGGACAGGTCCTTCACTAGCGGATATTTCTCCTACGAGCAGTACTTC.

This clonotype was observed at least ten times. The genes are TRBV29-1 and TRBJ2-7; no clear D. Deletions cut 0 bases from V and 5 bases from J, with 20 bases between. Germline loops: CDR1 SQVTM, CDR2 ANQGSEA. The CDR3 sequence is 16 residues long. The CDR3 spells CSVEDPNASISHEQYF. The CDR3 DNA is TGCAGCGTTGAAGATCCGAATGCTAGTATATCCCACGAGCAGTACTTC.

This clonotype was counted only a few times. The CDR3 sequence is CASSGQGEQYF. The CDR3, as DNA: TGTGCCAGCAGTGGTCAAGGCGAGCAGTACTTC. The chain couples TRBV12-3 or TRBV12-4 to TRBJ2-7; D call uncertain. With 5 bases removed from V and 6 bases from J, the gap between germline ends came to 8 bases. The CDR3 loop spans 11 amino acids.

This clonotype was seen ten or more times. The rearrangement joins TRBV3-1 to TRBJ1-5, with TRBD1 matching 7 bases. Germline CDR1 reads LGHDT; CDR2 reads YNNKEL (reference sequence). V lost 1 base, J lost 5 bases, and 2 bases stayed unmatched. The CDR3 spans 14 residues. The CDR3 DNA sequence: TGTGCCAGCAGCCAAGGACAGGGAGATCAGCCCCAGCATTTT. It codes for CASSQGQGDQPQHF.

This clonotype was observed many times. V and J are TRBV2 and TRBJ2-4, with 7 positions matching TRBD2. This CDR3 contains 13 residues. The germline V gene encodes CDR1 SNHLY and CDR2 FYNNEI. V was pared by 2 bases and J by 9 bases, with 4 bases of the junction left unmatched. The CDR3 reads CASSEPLAVIQYF. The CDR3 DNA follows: TGTGCCAGCAGTGAACCCCTAGCGGTCATTCAGTACTTC. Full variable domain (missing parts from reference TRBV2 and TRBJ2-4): EPEVTQTPSHQVTQMGQEVILRCVPISNHLYFYWYRQILGQKVEFLVSFYNNEISEKSEIFDDQFSVERPDGSNFTLKIRSTKLEDSAMYFCASSEPLAVIQYFGAGTRLSVL.

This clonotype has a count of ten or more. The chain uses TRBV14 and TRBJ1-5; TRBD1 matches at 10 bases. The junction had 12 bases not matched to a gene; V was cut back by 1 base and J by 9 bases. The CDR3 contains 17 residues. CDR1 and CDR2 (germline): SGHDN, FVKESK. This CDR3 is CASSQAPSDRGFRPQHF. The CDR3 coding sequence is TGTGCCAGCAGCCAAGCGCCCTCGGACAGGGGGTTTCGGCCCCAGCATTTT. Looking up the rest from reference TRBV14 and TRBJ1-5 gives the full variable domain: EAGVTQFPSHSVIEKGQTVTLRCDPISGHDNLYWYRRVMGKEIKFLLHFVKESKQDESGMPNNRFLAERTGGTYSTLKVQPAELEDSGVYFCASSQAPSDRGFRPQHFGDGTRLSIL.

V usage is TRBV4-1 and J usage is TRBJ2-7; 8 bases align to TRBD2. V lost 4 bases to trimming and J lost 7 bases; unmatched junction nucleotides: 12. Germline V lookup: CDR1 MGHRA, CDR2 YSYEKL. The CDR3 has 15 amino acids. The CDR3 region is CASSPVLAGGREQYF. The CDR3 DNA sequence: TGCGCCAGCAGCCCCGTCCTTGCGGGAGGCCGGGAGCAGTACTTC.

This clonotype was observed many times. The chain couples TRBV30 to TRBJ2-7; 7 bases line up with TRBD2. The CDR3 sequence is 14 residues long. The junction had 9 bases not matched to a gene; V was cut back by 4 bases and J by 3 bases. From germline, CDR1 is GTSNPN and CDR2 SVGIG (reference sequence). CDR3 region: CAWTKRDYIYEQYF. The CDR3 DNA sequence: TGTGCCTGGACCAAGAGGGACTATATCTACGAGCAGTACTTC.

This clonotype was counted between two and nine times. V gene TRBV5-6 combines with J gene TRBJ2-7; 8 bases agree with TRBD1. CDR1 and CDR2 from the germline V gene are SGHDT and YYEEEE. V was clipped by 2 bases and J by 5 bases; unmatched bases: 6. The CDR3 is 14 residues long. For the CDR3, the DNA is TGTGCCAGCAGCTTCCCAGGGGGCTTCAACGAGCAGTACTTC. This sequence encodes CASSFPGGFNEQYF.

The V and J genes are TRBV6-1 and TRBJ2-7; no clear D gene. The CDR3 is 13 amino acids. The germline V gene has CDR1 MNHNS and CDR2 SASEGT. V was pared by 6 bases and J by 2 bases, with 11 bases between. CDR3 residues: CASSKRVPYEQYF. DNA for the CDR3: TGTGCCAGCAGCAAAAGGGTTCCCTACGAGCAGTACTTC.

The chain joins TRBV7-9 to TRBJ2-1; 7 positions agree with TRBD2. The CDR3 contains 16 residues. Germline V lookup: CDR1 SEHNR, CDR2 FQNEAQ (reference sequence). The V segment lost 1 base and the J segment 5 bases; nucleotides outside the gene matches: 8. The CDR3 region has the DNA TGTGCCAGCAGCTTAGTGCTTCCGGGGGGACACAATGAGCAGTTCTTC. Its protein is CASSLVLPGGHNEQFF.

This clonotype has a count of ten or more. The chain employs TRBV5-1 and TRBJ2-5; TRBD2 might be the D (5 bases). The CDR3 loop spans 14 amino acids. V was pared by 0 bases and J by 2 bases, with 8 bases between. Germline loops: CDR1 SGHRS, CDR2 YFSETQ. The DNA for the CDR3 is TGCGCCAGCAGCTTGGAGCGGCTGCAAGAGACCCAGTACTTC. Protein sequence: CASSLERLQETQYF.